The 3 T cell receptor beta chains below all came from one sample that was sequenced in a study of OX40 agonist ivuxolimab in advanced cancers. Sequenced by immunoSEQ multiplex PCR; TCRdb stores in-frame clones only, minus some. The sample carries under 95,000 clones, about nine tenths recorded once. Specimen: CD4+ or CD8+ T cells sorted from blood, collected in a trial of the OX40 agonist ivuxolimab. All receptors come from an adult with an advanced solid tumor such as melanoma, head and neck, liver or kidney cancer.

In DNA form, the CDR3 reads TGTGCCAGCAGCGTAGAGCCGGAGGGGGAGACCCAGTACTTC. Translated: CASSVEPEGETQYF. The chain combines TRBV9 with TRBJ2-5, with D possibly being TRBD2 (6 bases). CDR1 is SGDLS, CDR2 YYNGEE, per germline. CDR3 size: 14 residues. V lost 0 bases to trimming and J lost 5 bases, with 11 bases between them.

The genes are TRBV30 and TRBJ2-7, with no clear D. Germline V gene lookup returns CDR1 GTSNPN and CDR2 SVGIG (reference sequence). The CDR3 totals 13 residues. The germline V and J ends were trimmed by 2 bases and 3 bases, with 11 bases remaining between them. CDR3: CAWSPSTNYEQYF. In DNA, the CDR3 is TGTGCCTGGAGTCCCTCCACCAACTACGAGCAGTACTTC.

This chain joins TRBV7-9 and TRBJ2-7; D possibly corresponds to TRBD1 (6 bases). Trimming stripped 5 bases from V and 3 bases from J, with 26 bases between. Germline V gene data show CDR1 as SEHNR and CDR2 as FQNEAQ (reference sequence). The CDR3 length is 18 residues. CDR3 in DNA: TGTGCCAGCAGCCCAACGACAGGTTCGGACCCTAGAATCTACGAGCAGTACTTC. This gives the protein CASSPTTGSDPRIYEQYF.